A selection of T cell receptor beta chains follows, all from one sample in a study of persistence of HIV-infected CD4 T cells. Produced via immunoSEQ multiplex PCR; TCRdb's table is partial and in-frame only. The repertoire holds about 45,000 clones, with 70% to 90% as singletons. These TCRs are of unknown antigen specificity. This sample comprised CD4+ T cells sorted from PBMCs after roughly 18-hour stimulation, obtained from a patient who received antiretroviral therapy. The source is an adult woman with HIV who was CMV-seropositive. The CDR3 runs from the conserved cysteine through the conserved F or W. The order of the fields is J gene, V gene, D gene, clone size, CDR3 DNA, CDR3 protein. The D gene is left open where the match is weak. Some rows mark clone size as missing; the rest say once, few, many or name a class of expanded clone.

j_call: TRBJ2-7
v_call: TRBV28
d_call: NA
clone_size: NA
cdr3_nt: TGTGCCAGCAGTAAACGGGGATCACCGTCACAGGAGTACGAGCAGTACTTC
cdr3_aa: CASSKRGSPSQEYEQYF

j_call: TRBJ2-3
v_call: TRBV5-8
d_call: NA
clone_size: NA
cdr3_nt: TGTGCCAGCAGCTTGACGTCCACAGATACGCAGTATTTT
cdr3_aa: CASSLTSTDTQYF

j_call: TRBJ1-1
v_call: TRBV3-1/TRBV3-2
d_call: TRBD1
clone_size: NA
cdr3_nt: TGTGCCAGCAGCCGACGACAGGGGGCGAGGTGGGACACTGAAGCTTTCTTT
cdr3_aa: CASSRRQGARWDTEAFF

j_call: TRBJ2-1
v_call: TRBV6-5
d_call: TRBD1
clone_size: NA
cdr3_nt: TGTGCCAGCAGTCGGGACAGGGGCTCCTACAATGAGCAGTTCTTC
cdr3_aa: CASSRDRGSYNEQFF

j_call: TRBJ1-2
v_call: TRBV2
d_call: TRBD1
clone_size: once
cdr3_nt: TGTGCCAGCAGTGAAGGAGGGGGCGCATTCACTGGCTACACCTTC
cdr3_aa: CASSEGGGAFTGYTF

j_call: TRBJ2-7
v_call: TRBV5-1
d_call: TRBD2
clone_size: NA
cdr3_nt: TGCGCCAGCAGCTTGGAAGGACTAGCGGTCTACGAGCAGTACTTC
cdr3_aa: CASSLEGLAVYEQYF

j_call: TRBJ1-1
v_call: TRBV11-1
d_call: NA
clone_size: NA
cdr3_nt: TGTGCCAGCAGCTTATACAAGGGGGGTGAAGCTTTCTTT
cdr3_aa: CASSLYKGGEAFF

j_call: TRBJ2-1
v_call: TRBV24-1
d_call: TRBD1
clone_size: NA
cdr3_nt: TGTGCCACCAGTGATAGGACAGGGAGGATCAATGAGCAGTTCTTC
cdr3_aa: CATSDRTGRINEQFF

j_call: TRBJ1-2
v_call: TRBV9
d_call: NA
clone_size: NA
cdr3_nt: TGTGCCAGCAGCGTAGTGGGGCTGGGGTATGGCTACACCTTC
cdr3_aa: CASSVVGLGYGYTF

j_call: TRBJ2-1
v_call: TRBV24-1
d_call: NA
clone_size: NA
cdr3_nt: TGTGCCACCAGTGATTCCTCAGGGTCCGATGAGCAGTTCTTC
cdr3_aa: CATSDSSGSDEQFF

j_call: TRBJ1-6
v_call: TRBV28
d_call: TRBD1
clone_size: NA
cdr3_nt: TGTGCCAGCAGGTTAGGACAGGGCTATTCACCCCTCCACTTT
cdr3_aa: CASRLGQGYSPLHF

j_call: TRBJ2-5
v_call: TRBV6-1
d_call: TRBD2
clone_size: NA
cdr3_nt: TGTGCCAGCAGTGAAGGGGCGGGAGATATAGAGACTCAGTACTTC
cdr3_aa: CASSEGAGDIETQYF

j_call: TRBJ1-5
v_call: TRBV9
d_call: NA
clone_size: few
cdr3_nt: TGTGCCAGCAGCGCTGGTGAGAGCAATCAGCCCCAGCATTTT
cdr3_aa: CASSAGESNQPQHF

j_call: TRBJ1-2
v_call: TRBV7-2
d_call: NA
clone_size: NA
cdr3_nt: TGTGCCAGCAGCTCGACAGCGACCTATGGCTACACCTTC
cdr3_aa: CASSSTATYGYTF

j_call: TRBJ1-5
v_call: TRBV28
d_call: NA
clone_size: NA
cdr3_nt: TGTGCCAGCAGTTTTAGTAATCAGCCCCAGCATTTT
cdr3_aa: CASSFSNQPQHF

j_call: TRBJ2-4
v_call: TRBV10-3
d_call: NA
clone_size: NA
cdr3_nt: TGTGCCATCAGTGAGTCAGGTTCGGCCAAAAACATTCAGTACTTC
cdr3_aa: CAISESGSAKNIQYF

j_call: TRBJ2-1
v_call: TRBV24-1
d_call: NA
clone_size: NA
cdr3_nt: TGTGCCACCAGTGACCCTGTTCTTCCCTACAATGAGCAGTTCTTC
cdr3_aa: CATSDPVLPYNEQFF

j_call: TRBJ1-4
v_call: TRBV28
d_call: NA
clone_size: NA
cdr3_nt: TGTGCCAGCAGTTTAATGGGGTCAACTAATGAAAAACTGTTTTTT
cdr3_aa: CASSLMGSTNEKLFF

j_call: TRBJ2-7
v_call: TRBV28
d_call: TRBD1
clone_size: once
cdr3_nt: TGTGCCAGCAGAAGGAGGCAGGACAGGCCCTTTTCCTACGAGCAGTACTTC
cdr3_aa: CASRRRQDRPFSYEQYF

j_call: TRBJ2-5
v_call: TRBV9
d_call: NA
clone_size: NA
cdr3_nt: TGTGCCAGCAGCCCTGGGGGAACAGGTCATAGGCCTGGAAAGACCCAGTACTTC
cdr3_aa: CASSPGGTGHRPGKTQYF

j_call: TRBJ1-2
v_call: TRBV28
d_call: TRBD1
clone_size: NA
cdr3_nt: TGTGCCAGCAGTATTCCAGGGGGTGGGAACTATGGCTACACCTTC
cdr3_aa: CASSIPGGGNYGYTF

j_call: TRBJ2-1
v_call: TRBV25-1
d_call: TRBD1
clone_size: NA
cdr3_nt: TGTGCCAGCAGTGGGACAGGGTACGATGAGCAGTTCTTC
cdr3_aa: CASSGTGYDEQFF

j_call: TRBJ1-1
v_call: TRBV4-3
d_call: NA
clone_size: NA
cdr3_nt: TGCGCCAGCAGCCAAGGGCTTGGGGTGAACACTGAAGCTTTCTTT
cdr3_aa: CASSQGLGVNTEAFF

j_call: TRBJ2-7
v_call: TRBV28
d_call: TRBD2
clone_size: once
cdr3_nt: TGTGCCAGCATTAGCGGGAGTCCCTACGAGCAGTACTTC
cdr3_aa: CASISGSPYEQYF

j_call: TRBJ2-5
v_call: TRBV18
d_call: TRBD1
clone_size: once
cdr3_nt: TGTGCCAGCTCACCACCACGCTTCGGACAGGGTACAACCCAAGAGACCCAGTACTTC
cdr3_aa: CASSPPRFGQGTTQETQYF

j_call: TRBJ1-1
v_call: TRBV12-3/TRBV12-4
d_call: TRBD1
clone_size: NA
cdr3_nt: TGTGCCAGCAGCTACGGACAGGTGGGAACTTTCTTT
cdr3_aa: CASSYGQVGTFF

j_call: TRBJ1-2
v_call: TRBV3-1/TRBV3-2
d_call: NA
clone_size: NA
cdr3_nt: TGTGCCAGCAGCCAGCTTCTGGGACGGAACTATGGCTACACCTTC
cdr3_aa: CASSQLLGRNYGYTF

j_call: TRBJ2-3
v_call: TRBV6-5
d_call: TRBD1
clone_size: NA
cdr3_nt: TGTGCCAGCAGTACGACAGGGCGCGATACGCAGTATTTT
cdr3_aa: CASSTTGRDTQYF

j_call: TRBJ1-1
v_call: TRBV7-8
d_call: NA
clone_size: NA
cdr3_nt: TGTGCCAGCAGCCCTAGAACCGCCGGACAGCGCTCTGAAGCTTTCTTT
cdr3_aa: CASSPRTAGQRSEAFF

j_call: TRBJ2-1
v_call: TRBV7-9
d_call: NA
clone_size: NA
cdr3_nt: TGTGCCAGCAGTTCCCGGGATACCTACAATGAGCAGTTCTTC
cdr3_aa: CASSSRDTYNEQFF

j_call: TRBJ2-7
v_call: TRBV24-1
d_call: NA
clone_size: NA
cdr3_nt: TGTGCCACCAGTGATTCCGGAGGGTCCTACGAGCAGTACTTC
cdr3_aa: CATSDSGGSYEQYF

j_call: TRBJ2-7
v_call: TRBV27
d_call: TRBD1
clone_size: NA
cdr3_nt: TGTGCCAGCAGGGTAGACAGGGCGGGCTCCTACGAGCAGTACTTC
cdr3_aa: CASRVDRAGSYEQYF